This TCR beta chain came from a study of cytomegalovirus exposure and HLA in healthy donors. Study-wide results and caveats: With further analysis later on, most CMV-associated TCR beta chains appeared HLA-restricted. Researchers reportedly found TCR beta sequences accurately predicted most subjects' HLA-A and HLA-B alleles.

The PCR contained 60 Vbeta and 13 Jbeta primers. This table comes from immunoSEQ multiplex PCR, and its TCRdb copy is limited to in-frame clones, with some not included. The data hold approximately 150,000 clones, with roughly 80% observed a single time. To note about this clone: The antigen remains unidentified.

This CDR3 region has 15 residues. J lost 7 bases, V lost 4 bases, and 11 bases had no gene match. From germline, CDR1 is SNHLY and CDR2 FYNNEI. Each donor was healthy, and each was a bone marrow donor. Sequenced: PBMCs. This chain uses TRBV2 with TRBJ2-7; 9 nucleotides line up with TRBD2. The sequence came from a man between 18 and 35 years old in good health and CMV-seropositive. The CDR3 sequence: CASSGPSGTQGEQYF. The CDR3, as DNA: TGTGCCAGCAGTGGCCCTAGCGGGACCCAGGGGGAGCAGTACTTC.